A single sample is the source of the 21 T cell receptor beta chains below, sequenced in a study of T cell responses to AZD1222 COVID-19 vaccine. Sequencing was performed with immunoSEQ multiplex PCR; in TCRdb, only in-frame clones are kept and a portion is missing. The sample consists of some 140,000 clones, over 85% of them appearing once. The sample consisted of peripheral blood, taken 28 days after the second AZD1222 dose. The receptors shown here come from an adult who received the AZD1222 COVID-19 vaccine.

V and J are TRBV14 and TRBJ1-4; TRBD1 matches at 7 bases. The J segment lost 5 bases and the V segment lost 4 bases, leaving 7 bases of the junction unmatched. CDR3 length: 15 residues. Germline lookup yields CDR1 SGHDN and CDR2 FVKESK. The CDR3 DNA sequence: TGTGCCAGCAGCCCAAGCCAGGGGGGAAATGAAAAACTGTTTTTT. Protein: CASSPSQGGNEKLFF. Supplemented by reference TRBV14 and TRBJ1-4, the full variable domain reads EAGVTQFPSHSVIEKGQTVTLRCDPISGHDNLYWYRRVMGKEIKFLLHFVKESKQDESGMPNNRFLAERTGGTYSTLKVQPAELEDSGVYFCASSPSQGGNEKLFFGSGTQLSVL.

V gene TRBV19 combines with J gene TRBJ1-5; D may be TRBD1 (6 bases). V dropped 3 bases and J dropped 6 bases, with 15 bases sitting between them. The CDR3 spans 15 residues. Germline loops: CDR1 LNHDA, CDR2 SQIVND (reference sequence). CDR3: CASSMMTGGSQPQHF. CDR3 sequence (DNA): TGTGCCAGTAGTATGATGACAGGAGGTAGTCAGCCCCAGCATTTT.

The chain is built from TRBV12-3 or TRBV12-4 and TRBJ2-3, with a possible D match to TRBD2 (6 bases). The CDR3 is 13 residues long. V was clipped by 6 bases and J by 5 bases, with 12 bases between them. The CDR3 nucleotides are TGTGCCAGCAGCGGTCTCGGGGGAGATACGCAGTATTTT. Amino acids: CASSGLGGDTQYF.

The chain recombines TRBV9 with TRBJ1-1; D uncertain. The CDR3 extends over 16 amino acids. Per the germline V gene, CDR1 is SGDLS and CDR2 is YYNGEE. The ends were cut back, 0 bases at V and 5 bases at J, with 17 bases in the middle. The chain's CDR3 is CASSVGSSGVRTEAFF. The CDR3 DNA follows: TGTGCCAGCAGCGTAGGATCTTCGGGTGTACGAACTGAAGCTTTCTTT.

The rearrangement joins TRBV15 to TRBJ1-2, with D uncertain. The V gene's germline CDR1 is LNHNV and CDR2 YYDKDF (reference sequence). The ends were cut back, 3 bases at V and 6 bases at J, with 14 bases in the middle. This CDR3 is 14 amino acids long. The CDR3 DNA reads as TGTGCCACCAGCAGTGAAGGACCCGAGGATGGCTACACCTTC. Amino acids: CATSSEGPEDGYTF.

The chain joins TRBV30 to TRBJ1-2; 7 bases match TRBD1. J lost 5 bases, V lost 2 bases, and 5 bases had no gene match. Germline V CDR1 and CDR2: GTSNPN, SVGIG (reference sequence). The CDR3 covers 13 residues. The DNA of the CDR3 is TGTGCCTGGAGTCGCAGGGGGTCATATGGCTACACCTTC. The encoded protein is CAWSRRGSYGYTF.

The CDR3 sequence: CASSPPGGREETQYF. CDR3 nucleotides: TGTGCCAGCAGCCCCCCAGGGGGACGGGAGGAGACCCAGTACTTC. The V gene is TRBV5-6, the J gene TRBJ2-5, with D tentatively TRBD1 (7 bases). Trimming removed 4 bases from V and 5 bases from J, with 18 bases in between. The germline gives CDR1 SGHDT, CDR2 YYEEEE. The CDR3 extends over 15 amino acids.

The table lists this clone with a count of one. The V gene is TRBV2, the J gene TRBJ2-2, with 7 bases aligning to TRBD1. Germline V gene sequence: CDR1 SNHLY, CDR2 FYNNEI. J gave up 4 bases and V 6 bases, and 5 bases lay outside the gene matches. The CDR3 is 14 amino acids. CDR3: CASSKGQPTGELFF. For the CDR3, the DNA is TGTGCCAGCAGCAAGGGACAGCCCACCGGGGAGCTGTTTTTT. Variable domain in full (rest from reference TRBV2 and TRBJ2-2): EPEVTQTPSHQVTQMGQEVILRCVPISNHLYFYWYRQILGQKVEFLVSFYNNEISEKSEIFDDQFSVERPDGSNFTLKIRSTKLEDSAMYFCASSKGQPTGELFFGEGSRLTVL.

The rearrangement links TRBV7-9 to TRBJ2-1; TRBD1 is a possible D gene (6 bases). The germline V and J ends were trimmed by 5 bases and 1 base, with 12 bases remaining between them. The germline gives CDR1 SEHNR, CDR2 FQNEAQ (reference sequence). The CDR3 spans 15 residues. CDR3 sequence reads: CASSQTGFSYNEQFF. DNA of the CDR3: TGTGCCAGCAGCCAAACAGGGTTTTCCTACAATGAGCAGTTCTTC.

V gene TRBV5-6 combines with J gene TRBJ2-5; 9 bases fit TRBD2. CDR3 length equals 16 residues. Germline values: CDR1 SGHDT, CDR2 YYEEEE. The V gene end was trimmed by 7 bases and the J gene end by 5 bases; junction bases not matched to a gene: 15. CDR3 amino acids: CASATGGGAIWETQYF. Written as DNA, the CDR3 is TGTGCCAGCGCCACTGGCGGGGGGGCGATCTGGGAGACCCAGTACTTC.

V gene TRBV2 combines with J gene TRBJ1-1, with 9 bases identical to TRBD1. V dropped 6 bases and J dropped 1; count of bases not matched to a gene: 3. This CDR3 contains 14 residues. CDR1 and CDR2 (germline): SNHLY, FYNNEI. The CDR3 DNA follows: TGTGCCAGCAGGAAGACAGGGGGGAACACTGAAGCTTTCTTT. Translated, it gives CASRKTGGNTEAFF.

The chain combines TRBV10-3 with TRBJ2-1, with D possibly matching TRBD2 (5 bases). With 6 bases removed from V and 7 bases from J, the gap between germline ends came to 22 bases. The germline gives CDR1 ENHRY, CDR2 SYGVKD. This CDR3 contains 16 residues. CDR3 DNA: TGTGCCATCAGCGACCCGGGAAATCGAGGAAATAATGAGCAGTTCTTC. Protein product: CAISDPGNRGNNEQFF.

The rearrangement uses TRBV5-4 and TRBJ2-3, with 7 bases fitting TRBD2. Germline V gene sequence: CDR1 SGHNT, CDR2 YYREEE (reference sequence). CDR3 length equals 15 residues. The V segment lost 4 bases and the J segment 7 bases; nucleotides outside the gene matches: 12. The CDR3 region is CASSQSGAAGHTQYF. The DNA for the CDR3 is TGTGCCAGCAGCCAAAGCGGGGCCGCCGGGCATACGCAGTATTTT.

J is TRBJ1-5 and V is TRBV19; D gene unclear. The CDR3 length is 14 residues. V was cut by 0 bases and J by 6 bases, with 9 bases left in between. Germline V CDR1 and CDR2: LNHDA, SQIVND (reference sequence). In DNA form, the CDR3 reads TGTGCCAGTAGTATAGATCGGCAAGGTCAGCCCCAGCATTTT. Encoded protein: CASSIDRQGQPQHF. Variable domain in full (rest from reference TRBV19 and TRBJ1-5): DGGITQSPKYLFRKEGQNVTLSCEQNLNHDAMYWYRQDPGQGLRLIYYSQIVNDFQKGDIAEGYSVSREKKESFPLTVTSAQKNPTAFYLCASSIDRQGQPQHFGDGTRLSIL.

This clone appeared once. The V call is TRBV4-2, the J call TRBJ2-7; TRBD1 agrees at 7 bases. Germline lookup yields CDR1 LGHNA and CDR2 YNFKEQ. The CDR3 is 19 amino acids. The V segment lost 3 bases and the J segment 3 bases; nucleotides outside the gene matches: 20. The CDR3 coding sequence is TGTGCCAGCAGCCATTTTTTATCGACGGCCACCGGACAGGACTACGAGCAGTACTTC. It encodes CASSHFLSTATGQDYEQYF.

The chain couples TRBV13 to TRBJ2-1; 7 bases are a match to TRBD1. The CDR3 extends over 13 amino acids. Germline CDR1 and CDR2: PRHDT and FYEKMQ (reference sequence). V dropped 5 bases and J dropped 8; count of bases not matched to a gene: 6. The CDR3 sequence is CASSKTGFHEQFF. As DNA, the CDR3 is TGTGCCAGCAGCAAGACAGGGTTCCATGAGCAGTTCTTC.

This chain's CDR3 is CASRLAGTAGNTEAFF. The CDR3 DNA reads as TGTGCCAGCAGACTCGCCGGGACAGCGGGGAACACTGAAGCTTTCTTT. The chain joins TRBV7-3 to TRBJ1-1, with TRBD1 identical over 7 bases. This CDR3 has 16 amino acids. Per the germline V gene, CDR1 is SGHTA and CDR2 is FQGTGA. With V trimmed by 6 bases and J by 1 base, 11 bases remained unmatched. Together with reference TRBV7-3 and TRBJ1-1, the CDR3 gives the full variable domain: GAGVSQTPSNKVTEKGKYVELRCDPISGHTALYWYRQSLGQGPEFLIYFQGTGAADDSGLPNDRFFAVRPEGSVSTLKIQRTERGDSAVYLCASRLAGTAGNTEAFFGQGTRLTVV.

The rearrangement uses TRBV7-9 and TRBJ1-2; D gene ambiguous. The germline CDR1 and CDR2 sequences are SEHNR and FQNEAQ (reference sequence). This CDR3 is built from 13 residues. Trimming took 7 bases from V and 5 from J, leaving 14 bases between them. Written as DNA, the CDR3 is TGTGCCAGCACCAACCGAGGGATATATGGCTACACCTTC. Protein: CASTNRGIYGYTF.

Sample share makes this clone medium-sized (0.01 to 0.1%). The chain combines TRBV19 with TRBJ2-7; D is ambiguous. Germline-derived CDR1 and CDR2 are LNHDA and SQIVND (reference sequence). Between the trimmed V and J ends, which lost 3 bases and 4 bases, there was a span of 13 bases. This CDR3 contains 14 residues. CDR3 nucleotides: TGTGCCAGTAGTATTTCGAACACACAGTACGAGCAGTACTTC. Its protein product is CASSISNTQYEQYF. Complete variable domain (other parts from reference TRBV19 and TRBJ2-7): DGGITQSPKYLFRKEGQNVTLSCEQNLNHDAMYWYRQDPGQGLRLIYYSQIVNDFQKGDIAEGYSVSREKKESFPLTVTSAQKNPTAFYLCASSISNTQYEQYFGPGTRLTVT.

The chain links TRBV19 to TRBJ2-5; D gene uncertain. Germline lookup yields CDR1 LNHDA and CDR2 SQIVND (reference sequence). The V and J ends lost 3 bases and 1 base respectively, with 6 bases between them. The CDR3 has 13 residues. CDR3 loop: CASSMTRQETQYF. CDR3 sequence (DNA): TGTGCCAGTAGTATGACTCGCCAAGAGACCCAGTACTTC.

This clone has just a few counts. V gene TRBV7-9 combines with J gene TRBJ1-4, with a weak D call TRBD1 (6 bases). Germline CDR1 is SEHNR and CDR2 is FQNEAQ (reference sequence). The CDR3 has 17 amino acids. Deletions cut 4 bases from V and 0 bases from J, with 15 bases between. CDR3 bases: TGTGCCAGCAGCTCAACTTTTTCAGGGGCAACTAATGAAAAACTGTTTTTT. The encoded protein is CASSSTFSGATNEKLFF. Full variable domain (outside the CDR3, taken from reference TRBV7-9 and TRBJ1-4): DTGVSQNPRHKITKRGQNVTFRCDPISEHNRLYWYRQTLGQGPEFLTYFQNEAQLEKSRLLSDRFSAERPKGSFSTLEIQRTEQGDSAMYLCASSSTFSGATNEKLFFGSGTQLSVL.